This T cell receptor (beta chain) was sequenced for a study of cytomegalovirus exposure and HLA in healthy donors. On the study more broadly: Within an early data release were about 85 million unique TCRs drawn from HLA-typed donors.

This clone was detected only a few times. Antigen specificity is unknown. Findings and limits, study-wide: Common viral pathogens (according to a later analysis) appeared linked to several of the most significant clusters. Roughly uniform sequencing depth across donors was assumed, possibly incorrectly. In vitro work confirmed that three CMV-associated chains recognize CMV antigens.

PCR employed 60 Vbeta and 13 Jbeta primers. The table came from immunoSEQ multiplex PCR; TCRdb's copy has only in-frame clones and leaves some out. The table records around 210,000 clones, around 80% of them present only once. Unmatched junction bases numbered 10, after V lost 7 bases and J lost 7 bases. Germline V gene data show CDR1 as WSHSY and CDR2 as SAAADI. The CDR3 length is 14 residues. The chain is built from TRBV10-2 and TRBJ2-3; 8 nucleotides agree with TRBD2. The source is a boy aged 5-17 years in good health and CMV-seronegative. The sequencing input was PBMCs. In DNA form, the CDR3 reads TGCGCCAGCACCGAGCCTATAGCGGGACATACGCAGTATTTT. As protein: CASTEPIAGHTQYF.